This passage covers 29 T cell receptor beta chains from one sample sequenced in a study of PD-1 blockade in classical Hodgkin lymphoma. Repertoires were generated with immunoSEQ multiplex PCR, while TCRdb's copy carries only in-frame clones and drops some. The sample contains 89,000 or so clones, 92% of which appear only once. Brentuximab vedotin exposure varied among the patients, all of whom had relapsed after autologous stem cell transplantation. The specimen was peripheral blood mononuclear cells (PBMCs), collected before the second cycle of nivolumab. These receptors were collected from a human donor with classical Hodgkin lymphoma.

This clone was picked up one time. The V call is TRBV10-3, the J call TRBJ2-1, with D possibly matching TRBD1 (6 bases). Trimming removed 7 bases from V and 5 bases from J, with 15 bases in between. From germline, CDR1 is ENHRY and CDR2 SYGVKD. The CDR3 length is 14 residues. The DNA of the CDR3 is TGTGCCATCAAAGCCCAGGGGTCGGACAATGAGCAGTTCTTC. Amino acid sequence: CAIKAQGSDNEQFF.

The CDR3 nucleotides are TGTGCCAGCAGCCCGAGGAGCGGATATAGCACAGATACGCAGTATTTT. Translating it yields CASSPRSGYSTDTQYF. The J gene is TRBJ2-3, the V gene TRBV13, with a tentative D call TRBD2 (5 bases). Germline loops: CDR1 PRHDT, CDR2 FYEKMQ (reference sequence). There are 16 residues in the CDR3. Trimming pared 5 bases from V and 0 bases from J, leaving 15 bases between.

This sequence joins TRBV2 and TRBJ1-2; 7 bases are shared with TRBD1. CDR1 is SNHLY, CDR2 FYNNEI, per germline. Unmatched junction bases numbered 6, after V lost 10 bases and J lost 4 bases. CDR3 length: 12 amino acids. The CDR3 here is CATIQGIYGYTF. The CDR3 region has the DNA TGTGCCACCATACAGGGGATCTATGGCTACACCTTC.

V is TRBV19 and J is TRBJ1-2, with unresolved D. Trimming stripped 6 bases from V and 8 bases from J, with 13 bases between. Looked up from germline, CDR1 is LNHDA and CDR2 is SQIVND (reference sequence). The CDR3 spans 12 residues. CDR3 DNA: TGTGCCAGTAGGCCCTCCGGGAGGGGCTACACCTTC. Protein: CASRPSGRGYTF.

J is TRBJ2-7 and V is TRBV27, with D maybe TRBD2 (6 bases). Germline lookup yields CDR1 MNHEY and CDR2 SMNVEV (reference sequence). The CDR3 extends over 17 amino acids. Between the trimmed V and J ends, which lost 3 bases and 1 base, there was a span of 19 bases. The CDR3 DNA is TGTGCCAGCAGTTTTTACTCGGTTGGGGGGAGTTCCTACGAGCAGTACTTC. Translating gives CASSFYSVGGSSYEQYF.

The V and J genes are TRBV29-1 and TRBJ2-5; TRBD2 matches 11 bases. This CDR3 region has 13 residues. Germline V gives CDR1 SQVTM, CDR2 ANQGSEA. Here the CDR3 reads CSSSGRAGETQYF. CDR3 in DNA: TGCAGTAGTAGCGGGAGGGCCGGGGAGACCCAGTACTTC.

As DNA, the CDR3 is TGTGCCTGGTCCCAAGTCCACTATGGCTACACCTTC. Encoded protein: CAWSQVHYGYTF. V gene TRBV30 combines with J gene TRBJ1-2; no definite D call. The CDR3 loop spans 12 amino acids. CDR1 GTSNPN and CDR2 SVGIG come from the germline V gene (reference sequence). V lost 5 bases to trimming and J lost 3 bases, with 10 bases between them.

This sequence joins TRBV5-4 and TRBJ2-6; either TRBD1 or TRBD2 may supply D (5 bases each). Germline CDR1 is SGHNT and CDR2 is YYREEE (reference sequence). CDR3 size: 19 residues. V was pared by 0 bases and J by 0 bases, with 16 bases between. CDR3 DNA sequence: TGTGCCAGCAGCTTGGCCGGGACCTGGGCTATCTCTGGGGCCAACGTCCTGACTTTC. It codes for CASSLAGTWAISGANVLTF.

This chain connects TRBV2 to TRBJ2-7, with D possibly TRBD1 on 7 matching bases. Trimming took off 0 bases at V and 4 bases at J, with 13 bases between the two ends. The germline V gene has CDR1 SNHLY and CDR2 FYNNEI. This CDR3 comprises 15 residues. The chain's CDR3 is CASSEARRGVYEQYF. As DNA, the CDR3 is TGTGCCAGCAGTGAAGCACGCAGGGGGGTGTACGAGCAGTACTTC.

This CDR3 reads CASSISGPYTEAFF. CDR3 sequence (DNA): TGTGCCAGTAGTATCTCGGGGCCCTACACTGAAGCTTTCTTT. This chain joins TRBV19 and TRBJ1-1; possibly TRBD1 for D (5 bases). CDR1 is LNHDA, CDR2 SQIVND, per germline (reference sequence). This CDR3 spans 14 amino acids. V lost 3 bases, J lost 3 bases, and 11 bases lay in between. Filled out from reference TRBV19 and TRBJ1-1, the complete variable domain reads DGGITQSPKYLFRKEGQNVTLSCEQNLNHDAMYWYRQDPGQGLRLIYYSQIVNDFQKGDIAEGYSVSREKKESFPLTVTSAQKNPTAFYLCASSISGPYTEAFFGQGTRLTVV.

Only one count was recorded for this clone. The V gene is TRBV19, the J gene TRBJ1-2; D perhaps matches TRBD1 (5 bases). The CDR3 spans 14 residues. Trimming removed 3 bases at V and 4 bases at J, with 12 bases between. Germline V gene data show CDR1 as LNHDA and CDR2 as SQIVND (reference sequence). CDR3 sequence reads: CASSIQGRRYGYTF. The CDR3 DNA reads as TGTGCCAGTAGTATTCAGGGCCGCCGCTATGGCTACACCTTC.

The chain employs TRBV15 and TRBJ2-1, with D perhaps TRBD1 or TRBD2 (5 bases each). Trimming pared 1 base from V and 6 bases from J, leaving 13 bases between. The CDR3 is made up of 15 amino acids. The germline gives CDR1 LNHNV, CDR2 YYDKDF (reference sequence). The DNA for the CDR3 is TGTGCCACCAGCAGAGTAGGGACGGTTGCCAATGAGCAGTTCTTC. The encoded protein is CATSRVGTVANEQFF.

This clone occurred once. The rearrangement links TRBV27 to TRBJ2-1; D might be TRBD2 (6 bases). CDR1 MNHEY and CDR2 SMNVEV come from the germline V gene (reference sequence). Between the trimmed V and J ends, which lost 9 bases and 1 base, there was a span of 13 bases. The CDR3 is 14 amino acids. DNA of the CDR3: TGTGCCAGTACCGGGAGTCCGTCCTACAATGAGCAGTTCTTC. It codes for CASTGSPSYNEQFF.

This rearrangement joins TRBV6-1 to TRBJ2-7; 8 bases match TRBD2. V lost 10 bases and J lost 7; bases outside the gene matches: 3. CDR1 is MNHNS, CDR2 SASEGT, per germline. The CDR3 has 10 amino acids. CDR3 nucleotide sequence: TGTGCCACTCAGCGGGGGGAGCAGTACTTC. This translates into CATQRGEQYF.

V is TRBV5-6 and J is TRBJ1-4, with 7 bases identical to TRBD1. J was trimmed by 4 bases and V by 2 bases; bases with no gene match: 8. The CDR3 consists of 16 residues. Germline CDR1 reads SGHDT; CDR2 reads YYEEEE. The CDR3 bases are TGTGCCAGCAGCTTTTCTCCGGGACAGAGTAATGAAAAACTGTTTTTT. This translates into CASSFSPGQSNEKLFF.

The chain carries TRBV5-1 and TRBJ1-4, with 7 bases fitting TRBD1. Germline values: CDR1 SGHRS, CDR2 YFSETQ. CDR3 length: 14 amino acids. J lost 6 bases, V lost 0 bases, and 2 bases had no gene match. CDR3: CASSLGQGYEKLFF. DNA of the CDR3: TGCGCCAGCAGCTTGGGACAGGGATATGAAAAACTGTTTTTT.

V usage is TRBV2 and J usage is TRBJ2-3; 7 nucleotides line up with TRBD2. The J segment lost 0 bases and the V segment lost 4 bases, leaving 10 bases of the junction unmatched. There are 17 residues in the CDR3. Germline assignment: CDR1 SNHLY and CDR2 FYNNEI. The CDR3 coding sequence is TGTGCCAGCAGTGGGGACGGCGGGGGAACTAGCACAGATACGCAGTATTTT. Translation: CASSGDGGGTSTDTQYF.

This chain uses TRBV4-1 with TRBJ2-3; TRBD2 aligns across 14 bases. The ends lost 3 bases at V and 5 bases at J; junction bases unmatched: 4. CDR1 MGHRA and CDR2 YSYEKL come from the germline V gene. CDR3 length equals 16 residues. CDR3 bases: TGCGCCAGCAGCCAGAGACTAGCGGGAGGGGTAGATACGCAGTATTTT. It encodes CASSQRLAGGVDTQYF.

The chain links TRBV30 to TRBJ1-5; D uncertain. Germline CDR1 GTSNPN, CDR2 SVGIG (reference sequence). Trimming stripped 0 bases from V and 3 bases from J, with 9 bases between. The CDR3 sequence is 14 residues long. The CDR3 loop reads CAWSVFGHNQPQHF. In DNA form, the CDR3 reads TGTGCCTGGAGTGTATTCGGCCACAATCAGCCCCAGCATTTT.

This chain joins TRBV6-6 and TRBJ2-1, with 12 bases lining up with TRBD2. Germline values: CDR1 MNHNY, CDR2 SVGAGI (reference sequence). J lost 4 bases, V lost 4 bases, and 5 bases had no gene match. This CDR3 has 16 residues. For the CDR3, the DNA is TGTGCCAGCAGTTTGGGACTAGCGGGTTATTACAATGAGCAGTTCTTC. As protein: CASSLGLAGYYNEQFF.

The rearrangement uses TRBV11-2 and TRBJ2-7; tentative D call: TRBD2 (5 bases). Germline-derived CDR1 and CDR2 are SGHAT and FQNNGV. V dropped 1 base and J dropped 0 bases, with 7 bases sitting between them. The CDR3 contains 14 residues. The CDR3 sequence: CASSLGGSSYEQYF. CDR3 nucleotides: TGTGCCAGCAGCTTAGGCGGGTCCTCCTACGAGCAGTACTTC.

The chain recombines TRBV6-1 with TRBJ2-2; 7 nucleotides match TRBD2. After removal of 6 bases from V and 0 bases from J, the junction contained 4 bases not matched to a gene. Germline assignment: CDR1 MNHNS and CDR2 SASEGT. This CDR3 is 15 amino acids long. CDR3 nucleotide sequence: TGTGCCAGCAGGGAGGGACTACCGAACACCGGGGAGCTGTTTTTT. Protein: CASREGLPNTGELFF.

The J gene is TRBJ2-3, the V gene TRBV6-4; TRBD1 might be the D (6 bases). Germline lookup yields CDR1 MRHNA and CDR2 SNTAGT. V lost 3 bases and J lost 0, with 7 bases in between. This CDR3 has 14 residues. The CDR3 DNA follows: TGTGCCAGCAGTGATGACAGGAGCACAGATACGCAGTATTTT. It yields the protein CASSDDRSTDTQYF.

The CDR3 protein is CASSELGGRAFYEQYF. As DNA, the CDR3 is TGCGCCAGCAGTGAGCTGGGCGGGAGGGCCTTTTACGAGCAGTACTTC. The chain couples TRBV10-2 to TRBJ2-7, with TRBD2 identical over 9 bases. This CDR3 is built from 16 residues. Germline V CDR1 and CDR2: WSHSY, SAAADI. J was trimmed by 4 bases and V by 2 bases; bases with no gene match: 9.

This chain links TRBV10-2 with TRBJ2-7; TRBD2 matches at 12 bases. Trimming removed 4 bases from V and 2 bases from J; junction bases left unmatched: 6. The CDR3 length is 16 residues. Germline CDR1 is WSHSY and CDR2 is SAAADI. CDR3 in DNA: TGCGCCAGCAGTGGGTCCCGGACTAGCGGGACCTACGAGCAGTACTTC. Amino acid sequence: CASSGSRTSGTYEQYF.

This chain joins TRBV25-1 and TRBJ1-4; TRBD1 might be the D (5 bases). Germline V gene sequence: CDR1 MGHDK, CDR2 SYGVNS. CDR3 length equals 13 residues. Trimming took off 4 bases at V and 8 bases at J, with 11 bases between the two ends. CDR3 amino acids: CASSAWGGEKLFF. CDR3 coding DNA: TGTGCCAGCAGTGCATGGGGCGGGGAAAAACTGTTTTTT.

The rearrangement joins TRBV9 to TRBJ2-7; unclear D gene. From germline, CDR1 is SGDLS and CDR2 YYNGEE. V dropped 0 bases and J dropped 1 base, with 11 bases sitting between them. The CDR3 is 15 residues long. CDR3 amino acids: CASSVGGGLSYEQYF. The CDR3 region has the DNA TGTGCCAGCAGCGTAGGGGGTGGATTATCCTACGAGCAGTACTTC.

DNA for the CDR3: TGTGCCAGCAGCCGCGACACAGGGGTAAATCAGCCCCAGCATTTT. Its protein is CASSRDTGVNQPQHF. This chain uses TRBV16 with TRBJ1-5, with 7 positions matching TRBD1. The CDR3 length is 15 residues. The J segment lost 4 bases and the V segment lost 4 bases, leaving 7 bases of the junction unmatched. Germline V CDR1 and CDR2: KGHSY, FQNENV.

This clone was seen a few times. The V call is TRBV4-1, the J call TRBJ1-1; TRBD1 matches 9 bases. This CDR3 contains 17 residues. Germline loops: CDR1 MGHRA, CDR2 YSYEKL. Trimming removed 1 base from V and 0 bases from J; junction bases left unmatched: 6. DNA for the CDR3: TGCGCCAGCAGCCAAGCCGGGACAGGGAAAATGAACACTGAAGCTTTCTTT. It is translated as CASSQAGTGKMNTEAFF.